The rows below give T cell receptor beta chains drawn from one sample of a study of immune evolution from preneoplasia to lung adenocarcinoma. Profiled with immunoSEQ multiplex PCR; TCRdb holds only in-frame clones, not every one. The sample includes 9,000 to 10,000 clones, 80% to 90% of them seen just once. Material for sequencing was FFPE lung adenocarcinoma in situ tissue. The receptors were gathered from a person aged 70 to 85 with lung adenocarcinoma. Each CDR3 is given with its conserved first and last residue. A D gene is named only where the DNA matches it firmly. Not every row has a clone size; where given, it reads once, few, many or a size class.

>TRBJ2-7|.|.|TRBV6-6
TGTGCCAGCAGTTACGGTGGGGGGGGCCGCGCCGAGCAGTACTTC
CASSYGGGGRAEQYF
>TRBJ2-5|TRBD1|once|TRBV7-7
TGTGCTAGCAGCTCGGGACAGCATCAAGAGACCCAGTACTTC
CASSSGQHQETQYF
>TRBJ1-1|.|few|TRBV12-5
TGTGCTAGTGTTGACAGCGGAGGAGCTCTGGACACTGAAGCTTTCTTT
CASVDSGGALDTEAFF
>TRBJ2-2|.|once|TRBV7-8
TGTGCCAGCAAAGGGGGTAACACCGGGGAGCTGTTTTTT
CASKGGNTGELFF
>TRBJ2-7|.|.|TRBV5-8
TGTGCCAGCAGCGTCAACCGGGCCCTAGTCTACGAGCAGTACTTC
CASSVNRALVYEQYF
>TRBJ1-3|.|.|TRBV5-1
TGCGCCAGCAGCACGACAAATGGAAACACCATATATTTT
CASSTTNGNTIYF
>TRBJ2-7|TRBD1|.|TRBV11-2
TGTGCCAGCAGCCCTATACCGGGACAGCTTGGGGTCTACGAGCAGTACTTC
CASSPIPGQLGVYEQYF
>TRBJ1-1|.|few|TRBV19
TGTGCCAGTAGTATAAACGGACCCGCTCCTAGAGCTTTCTTT
CASSINGPAPRAFF
>TRBJ2-2|.|.|TRBV28
TGTGCCAGCAGTCCGAATACAGGCGCCGGGGAGCTGTTTTTT
CASSPNTGAGELFF
>TRBJ2-7|.|.|TRBV7-2
TGTGCCAGCAGCTTAGGTATAGCGTTCTACGAGCAGTACTTC
CASSLGIAFYEQYF
>TRBJ2-1|.|.|TRBV5-4
TGTGCCAGCAGCCTGACGGGGAATGAGCAGTTCTTC
CASSLTGNEQFF
>TRBJ2-7|TRBD2|once|TRBV4-1
TGCGCCAGCAGCCAAACGGCGTTGGGACTAGGCTACGAGCAGTACTTC
CASSQTALGLGYEQYF
>TRBJ1-5|.|.|TRBV18
TGTGCCAGCTCACCAGAGGATCGGGGGCAGGGTCTATATCAGCCCCAGCATTTT
CASSPEDRGQGLYQPQHF
>TRBJ1-4|.|.|TRBV28
TGTGCCAGCAGTTTATGGGGAACAACTAATGAAAAACTGTTTTTT
CASSLWGTTNEKLFF
>TRBJ1-2|.|.|TRBV10-3
TGTGCCATCAGGGACCTGGTGGGCAGCGCGAACGATGGCTACACCTTC
CAIRDLVGSANDGYTF
>TRBJ1-4|.|.|TRBV28
TGTGCCAGCAGTTCCCCTACAGGGTCCTCTAATGAAAAACTGTTTTTT
CASSSPTGSSNEKLFF
>TRBJ1-1|.|few|TRBV6-4
TGTGCCAGCTCCGGCAGGCCGAACACTGAAGCTTTCTTT
CASSGRPNTEAFF
>TRBJ2-7|.|.|TRBV7-8
TGTGCCAGCCGGCCCCGACGGGCAGCGAGCGAGCAGTACTTC
CASRPRRAASEQYF
>TRBJ1-2|.|.|TRBV19
TGTGCCAGTAGTATAACTGGGTTGCGTGGCTACACCTTC
CASSITGLRGYTF
>TRBJ2-7|.|.|TRBV27
TGTGCCAGCAGTTCAGATCAGGGGAGTGGGGCCTACGAGCAGTACTTC
CASSSDQGSGAYEQYF
>TRBJ2-1|TRBD2|.|TRBV7-8
TGTGCCAGCAGCTTAGCCAGGACTAGGAATGAGCAGTTCTTC
CASSLARTRNEQFF
>TRBJ1-4|TRBD1|.|TRBV28
TGTGCCAGCAGTCGACCCGGGACAGTTGATGAAAAACTGTTTTTT
CASSRPGTVDEKLFF
>TRBJ1-5|.|.|TRBV6-4
TGTGCCAGCAGGACAGCTGGTAGCAATCAGCCCCAGCATTTT
CASRTAGSNQPQHF